The 10 T cell receptor beta chains given below trace back to one sample, sequenced in a study of shared clonotypes between healthy human individuals. Profiling relied on immunoSEQ multiplex PCR, and the TCRdb table lists in-frame clones only, not all of them. Among more than 2,000,000 clones listed, approximately 95% were seen once. The specimen sequenced was naive CD4+ T cells from PBMCs. Subset denoted: CD45RA+ positively selected. These receptors all stem from a man younger than 35 in good health. Some clones in this sample may be carry-over from other donors' samples.

This rearrangement joins TRBV6-5 to TRBJ1-4; maybe TRBD1 (6 bases). Trimming removed 2 bases at V and 1 base at J, with 11 bases between. Germline CDR1 and CDR2: MNHEY and SVGAGI. The CDR3 covers 16 residues. The CDR3, as DNA: TGTGCCAGCAGTTACCGGGGGCATGGAACTAATGAAAAACTGTTTTTT. Its protein product is CASSYRGHGTNEKLFF.

The rearrangement links TRBV7-9 to TRBJ2-1, with 13 positions matching TRBD2. CDR1 SEHNR and CDR2 FQNEAQ come from the germline V gene (reference sequence). The CDR3 is 17 amino acids. The junction had 13 bases not matched to a gene; V was cut back by 5 bases and J by 9 bases. The CDR3: CASSLEYGTSGIGEQFF. The CDR3 DNA sequence: TGTGCCAGCAGCCTCGAGTACGGGACTAGCGGGATCGGTGAGCAGTTCTTC.

As for this clone: The identical CDR3 is also encoded by other nucleotide sequences in the sample. This chain uses TRBV7-3 with TRBJ2-3; weak D call: TRBD1 (6 bases). The CDR3 consists of 12 residues. Looked up from germline, CDR1 is SGHTA and CDR2 is FQGTGA. The germline V and J ends were trimmed by 5 bases and 6 bases, with 9 bases remaining between them. The CDR3 coding sequence is TGTGCCAGCAGCCCAACAGGGGATACGCAGTATTTT. This gives the protein CASSPTGDTQYF.

This clone has just one count. V and J are TRBV28 and TRBJ2-7, with D uncertain. Trimming removed 2 bases at V and 0 bases at J, with 11 bases between. The CDR3 runs 15 residues. The germline gives CDR1 MDHEN, CDR2 SYDVKM. In DNA, the CDR3 is TGTGCCAGCAGTTTACCCCCAGCGATCTCCTACGAGCAGTACTTC. This translates into CASSLPPAISYEQYF.

This clone was picked up one time. The V call is TRBV28, the J call TRBJ2-7; perhaps TRBD1 as D (6 bases). There are 14 residues in the CDR3. Germline V CDR1 and CDR2: MDHEN, SYDVKM. Trimming left V 6 bases short and J 0 bases short, with 12 bases between. The DNA of the CDR3 is TGTGCCAGCAGCGAAACAGGGACCTCCTACGAGCAGTACTTC. The encoded protein is CASSETGTSYEQYF.

The V and J genes are TRBV29-1 and TRBJ2-1; tentative D call: TRBD2 (6 bases). V was trimmed by 5 bases and J by 0 bases, leaving 14 bases between them. Germline V gene lookup returns CDR1 SQVTM and CDR2 ANQGSEA. This CDR3 contains 15 residues. CDR3 DNA: TGCAGCGTTCGTCGGCGGGATTTCTCCTACAATGAGCAGTTCTTC. The encoded protein is CSVRRRDFSYNEQFF.

The V call is TRBV7-9, the J call TRBJ2-3; weak D call: TRBD2 (5 bases). From germline, CDR1 is SEHNR and CDR2 FQNEAQ (reference sequence). The CDR3 is 15 amino acids. V lost 4 bases to trimming and J lost 0 bases, with 11 bases between them. The CDR3 DNA reads TGTGCCAGCAGCTCACCGGGCGGGAGCACAGATACGCAGTATTTT. Its translation: CASSSPGGSTDTQYF.

This chain links TRBV7-9 with TRBJ2-7, with a possible D match to TRBD1 (6 bases). CDR1 and CDR2 (germline): SEHNR, FQNEAQ (reference sequence). The V and J ends lost 2 bases and 4 bases respectively, with 9 bases between them. The CDR3 contains 13 residues. CDR3 sequence: CASSLQGIYEQYF. CDR3 DNA sequence: TGTGCCAGCAGCTTACAGGGGATATACGAGCAGTACTTC.

V usage is TRBV7-3 and J usage is TRBJ2-3, with D possibly being TRBD1 or TRBD2 (6 bases each). CDR3 length equals 15 residues. The V and J ends lost 5 bases and 4 bases respectively, with 16 bases between them. Germline CDR1 is SGHTA and CDR2 is FQGTGA. This CDR3 is CASSPGGQGADTQYF. In nucleotides, the CDR3 is TGTGCCAGCAGCCCTGGGGGGCAGGGAGCAGATACGCAGTATTTT.

The chain carries TRBV5-1 and TRBJ2-5; D perhaps matches TRBD2 (5 bases). V lost 6 bases, J lost 2 bases, and 17 bases lay in between. Germline V gives CDR1 SGHRS, CDR2 YFSETQ. The CDR3 is 15 amino acids. The CDR3 DNA sequence: TGCGCCAGCAACCGGGAACCCGGGAAGCAAGAGACCCAGTACTTC. It yields the protein CASNREPGKQETQYF.